The 28 T cell receptor beta chains presented below share a single source sample, sequenced in a study of cytomegalovirus exposure and HLA in healthy donors. PCR primers comprised 60 Vbeta and 13 Jbeta primers. TCRdb's table, derived via immunoSEQ multiplex PCR, lists solely in-frame clones and lacks some. Among roughly 150,000 clones listed, around 79% were seen once. Input material: PBMCs. The origin of the receptors is a man younger than 35 in good health and CMV-seronegative.

This chain links TRBV6-5 with TRBJ2-5; 7 bases fit TRBD1. CDR3 length: 15 amino acids. Looked up from germline, CDR1 is MNHEY and CDR2 is SVGAGI. Unmatched junction bases numbered 6, after V lost 5 bases and J lost 0 bases. The CDR3 bases are TGTGCCAGCAGTCCAGGGGGAGTGTACCAAGAGACCCAGTACTTC. This gives the protein CASSPGGVYQETQYF.

This clone was counted a few times. The chain is built from TRBV29-1 and TRBJ2-3; 7 bases fit TRBD2. The CDR3 is 16 amino acids. J gave up 3 bases and V 8 bases, and 17 bases lay outside the gene matches. Germline V gene data show CDR1 as SQVTM and CDR2 as ANQGSEA. In DNA form, the CDR3 reads TGCAGCACTTGCCCCCGCGTGGGAGGGCCGACAGATACGCAGTATTTT. Its translation is CSTCPRVGGPTDTQYF.

The rearrangement links TRBV13 to TRBJ2-3, with 10 bases that match TRBD2. Germline CDR1 is PRHDT and CDR2 is FYEKMQ (reference sequence). The CDR3 totals 17 residues. J gave up 7 bases and V 5 bases, and 15 bases lay outside the gene matches. CDR3 protein: CASSLREAGGLGYTQYF. In nucleotides, the CDR3 is TGTGCCAGCAGCCTCCGCGAAGCGGGAGGGCTAGGGTATACGCAGTATTTT.

This rearrangement joins TRBV5-1 to TRBJ2-5, with 9 bases aligning to TRBD2. The CDR3 covers 15 residues. Germline trimming cut 2 bases from V and 4 bases from J; bases unmatched to any gene: 6. The germline V gene encodes CDR1 SGHRS and CDR2 YFSETQ. The DNA of the CDR3 is TGCGCCAGCAGCTTCGCGGGAGGGCCGGGAGAGACCCAGTACTTC. Protein sequence: CASSFAGGPGETQYF.

Comment on this clone: An end of the junction differs from the germline gene, which may be a read error. The V and J genes are TRBV7-9 and TRBJ2-3; D call uncertain. The length of the CDR3 is 16 residues. The germline CDR1 and CDR2 sequences are SEHNR and FQNEAQ (reference sequence). For the CDR3, the DNA is TGTTCCAGCAGCTACACGCGGCTCCGGGTCACAGATACGCAGTATTTT. As protein: CSSSYTRLRVTDTQYF.

V usage is TRBV5-1 and J usage is TRBJ2-7; 14 bases line up with TRBD2. CDR3 size: 16 residues. CDR1 is SGHRS and CDR2 is YFSETQ in the germline V gene. J was trimmed by 1 base and V by 7 bases; bases with no gene match: 7. In nucleotides, the CDR3 is TGCGCCAGCTCCGGGACTAGCGGGAGAGCATCCTACGAGCAGTACTTC. Residues: CASSGTSGRASYEQYF.

The DNA of the CDR3 is TGTGCCAGCAGCCTAAGCTGGGGGGATCAGCCCCAGCATTTT. Amino acid sequence: CASSLSWGDQPQHF. The chain couples TRBV11-2 to TRBJ1-5; perhaps TRBD1 as D (5 bases). V was trimmed by 5 bases and J by 5 bases, leaving 13 bases between them. The CDR3 spans 14 residues. The germline V gene encodes CDR1 SGHAT and CDR2 FQNNGV. Complete variable domain (other parts from reference TRBV11-2 and TRBJ1-5): EAGVAQSPRYKIIEKRQSVAFWCNPISGHATLYWYQQILGQGPKLLIQFQNNGVVDDSQLPKDRFSAERLKGVDSTLKIQPAKLEDSAVYLCASSLSWGDQPQHFGDGTRLSIL.

This chain joins TRBV4-1 and TRBJ2-5; 8 nucleotides align to TRBD2. This CDR3 has 13 residues. Germline V lookup: CDR1 MGHRA, CDR2 YSYEKL. V shed 0 bases and J 8 bases; nucleotides not matched to a gene: 2. CDR3 in DNA: TGCGCCAGCAGCCAAGATAGCGGGAAAACCCAGTACTTC. Translating it yields CASSQDSGKTQYF.

This clone was picked up a small number of times. The chain has TRBV7-9 and TRBJ2-1; tentative D call: TRBD2 (7 bases). This CDR3 spans 16 amino acids. The V end was cut by 5 bases, the J end by 9 bases, with 23 bases between. Germline CDR1 SEHNR, CDR2 FQNEAQ (reference sequence). CDR3 in amino acids: CASSPRGRAGHREQFF. The CDR3 bases are TGTGCCAGCAGCCCGAGGGGGAGGGCGGGGCATCGTGAGCAGTTCTTC.

The gene calls are TRBV6-5 and TRBJ2-1, with D perhaps TRBD1 (5 bases). V was shortened by 2 bases and J by 4 bases, with 9 bases between the two germline ends. Per germline, CDR1 MNHEY and CDR2 SVGAGI. The CDR3 is 14 residues long. The CDR3 loop reads CASSYQGMYNEQFF. CDR3 bases: TGTGCCAGCAGTTACCAGGGAATGTACAATGAGCAGTTCTTC.

The DNA for the CDR3 is TGTGCCAGCAGAGGGGCGGGAGAAGGGGATACGCAGTATTTT. It encodes CASRGAGEGDTQYF. The J gene is TRBJ2-3, the V gene TRBV28; 7 positions match TRBD2. CDR1 is MDHEN, CDR2 SYDVKM, per germline. CDR3 length: 14 residues. Trimming took 6 bases from V and 6 from J; bases not matched to a gene: 9. Filled out from reference TRBV28 and TRBJ2-3, the complete variable domain reads DVKVTQSSRYLVKRTGEKVFLECVQDMDHENMFWYRQDPGLGLRLIYFSYDVKMKEKGDIPEGYSVSREKKERFSLILESASTNQTSMYLCASRGAGEGDTQYFGPGTRLTVL.

J is TRBJ2-6 and V is TRBV27; 8 bases line up with TRBD2. V lost 4 bases and J lost 4; bases outside the gene matches: 18. This CDR3 region has 20 residues. CDR1 MNHEY and CDR2 SMNVEV come from the germline V gene (reference sequence). The CDR3 DNA follows: TGTGCCAGCAGTTCGGGGCGGGAGGCCCCTCCCTCTCCAGGGGCCAACGTCCTGACTTTC. Translating gives CASSSGREAPPSPGANVLTF.

V is TRBV4-3 and J is TRBJ2-7, with 10 positions matching TRBD2. The CDR3 extends over 15 amino acids. V lost 6 bases to trimming and J lost 2 bases; unmatched junction nucleotides: 7. Germline CDR1 is LGHNA and CDR2 is YSLEER. The CDR3 protein is CASSDGLAGAYEQYF. CDR3 coding DNA: TGCGCCAGCAGTGACGGTCTAGCGGGAGCCTACGAGCAGTACTTC.

Note on this clone: The same CDR3 can be traced to other DNA sequences in this sample. CDR3 region: CASSQGPSGRGTDTQYF. The CDR3 region has the DNA TGCGCCAGCAGCCAGGGTCCTAGCGGGAGGGGGACAGATACGCAGTATTTT. The V and J genes are TRBV4-3 and TRBJ2-3, with TRBD2 identical over 12 bases. The CDR3 consists of 17 residues. The trim removed 3 bases at V and 3 bases at J, leaving 7 bases unmatched. The germline CDR1 and CDR2 sequences are LGHNA and YSLEER.

DNA of the CDR3: TGTGCCAGTAGACTGGGTCAGCACCCAACCTACGAGCAGTACTTC. This codes for CASRLGQHPTYEQYF. This chain joins TRBV6-5 and TRBJ2-7, with D unclear. CDR1 MNHEY and CDR2 SVGAGI come from the germline V gene. V lost 9 bases, J lost 2 bases, and 20 bases lay in between. The CDR3 runs to 15 residues.

This rearrangement joins TRBV28 to TRBJ2-7; 10 bases line up with TRBD1. The germline CDR1 and CDR2 sequences are MDHEN and SYDVKM. After removal of 3 bases from V and 4 bases from J, the junction contained 6 bases not matched to a gene. CDR3 length: 15 amino acids. In nucleotides, the CDR3 is TGTGCCAGCAGTTTCCTGGGACAGGGGTCGTACGAGCAGTACTTC. This sequence encodes CASSFLGQGSYEQYF.

This sequence joins TRBV19 and TRBJ2-7, with 9 bases identical to TRBD1. Germline CDR1 and CDR2: LNHDA and SQIVND (reference sequence). Trimming removed 5 bases from V and 3 bases from J; junction bases left unmatched: 2. The CDR3 runs to 13 residues. CDR3 in DNA: TGTGCCAGTAGTTGGGGACAGGGCTACGAGCAGTACTTC. Its translation is CASSWGQGYEQYF.

The chain combines TRBV6-1 with TRBJ2-6, with D possibly TRBD1 on 5 matching bases. V was cut by 1 base and J by 1 base, with 5 bases left in between. Per the germline V gene, CDR1 is MNHNS and CDR2 is SASEGT. The CDR3 is 15 residues long. DNA of the CDR3: TGTGCCAGCAGTGAAGAGGGGTCTGGGGCCAACGTCCTGACTTTC. The encoded protein is CASSEEGSGANVLTF.

The rearrangement uses TRBV4-1 and TRBJ1-1; D remains ambiguous. The CDR3 consists of 15 residues. Germline V CDR1 and CDR2: MGHRA, YSYEKL. The V gene lost 2 bases and the J gene lost 1 base, with 11 bases spanning the gap. The CDR3 DNA reads as TGCGCCAGCAGCCAACTTTGGTCAGGGAACACTGAAGCTTTCTTT. Translated, it gives CASSQLWSGNTEAFF.

V is TRBV28 and J is TRBJ2-7; 7 positions agree with TRBD1. Losses at the gene ends were 5 bases for V and 3 bases for J; bases not matched to a gene: 10. Germline V gene sequence: CDR1 MDHEN, CDR2 SYDVKM. The CDR3 is 15 amino acids. In DNA, the CDR3 is TGTGCCAGCAGTCCCGCACAGGGGCACCGCTACGAGCAGTACTTC. Its protein is CASSPAQGHRYEQYF.

Details on this clone: Germline is not matched at one junction end, which may reflect a read error. V is TRBV28 and J is TRBJ2-5, with TRBD2 matching 7 bases. The CDR3 is 12 residues long. The germline CDR1 and CDR2 sequences are MDHEN and SYDVKM. The CDR3 region has the DNA TGTGCCAGCAGTTCTTTAAGGCTAGCGGAACACTTC. Translating gives CASSSLRLAEHF.

The rearrangement uses TRBV9 and TRBJ2-7; tentative D call: TRBD2 (6 bases). CDR3 length: 13 amino acids. Germline CDR1 SGDLS, CDR2 YYNGEE. Trimming removed 7 bases at V and 0 bases at J, with 11 bases between. CDR3 sequence: CASAAGTSYEQYF. The CDR3 DNA is TGTGCCAGCGCCGCGGGGACCTCCTACGAGCAGTACTTC. Looking up the rest from reference TRBV9 and TRBJ2-7 gives the full variable domain: DSGVTQTPKHLITATGQRVTLRCSPRSGDLSVYWYQQSLDQGLQFLIQYYNGEERAKGNILERFSAQQFPDLHSELNLSSLELGDSALYFCASAAGTSYEQYFGPGTRLTVT.

Comments on this clone: The same CDR3 arises from other DNA sequences in this sample as well. This sequence joins TRBV4-1 and TRBJ1-1; D may be TRBD1 (5 bases). The germline V and J ends were trimmed by 0 bases and 4 bases, with 12 bases remaining between them. Per germline, CDR1 MGHRA and CDR2 YSYEKL. The CDR3 length is 15 residues. The CDR3 spells CASSQDRTGGTEAFF. DNA of the CDR3: TGCGCCAGCAGCCAAGATCGGACGGGGGGCACTGAAGCTTTCTTT.

The V and J genes are TRBV19 and TRBJ1-5; perhaps TRBD1 as D (6 bases). Trimming shortened V by 7 bases and J by 11 bases, and 21 bases separated the two germline ends. There are 14 residues in the CDR3. Germline values: CDR1 LNHDA, CDR2 SQIVND (reference sequence). The CDR3 DNA reads TGTGCCAGTAAGAGGGAGGGGGACCCCTGGGCCCAGCATTTT. Protein sequence: CASKREGDPWAQHF.

Concerning this clone itself: At one boundary the junction diverges from the germline segment, which might be a read error. The rearrangement joins TRBV6-5 to TRBJ1-1; the D gene is possibly TRBD1 (6 bases). Germline V CDR1 and CDR2: MNHEY, SVGAGI. The CDR3 spans 15 residues. The CDR3 protein is CASSDSGGGRTEAFF. The DNA of the CDR3 is TGTGCCAGCAGTGACTCCGGGGGGGGGCGAACTGAAGCTTTCTTT.

The chain joins TRBV19 to TRBJ1-2; 7 positions match TRBD1. J gave up 2 bases and V 1 base, and 10 bases lay outside the gene matches. Looked up from germline, CDR1 is LNHDA and CDR2 is SQIVND (reference sequence). The CDR3 spans 17 residues. CDR3 in amino acids: CASSIAGGGAGNYGYTF. In DNA form, the CDR3 reads TGTGCCAGTAGTATAGCCGGAGGGGGCGCGGGAAACTATGGCTACACCTTC.

This chain joins TRBV28 and TRBJ2-3, with TRBD2 matching 15 bases. After removal of 3 bases from V and 5 bases from J, the junction contained 0 bases not matched to a gene. This CDR3 has 15 amino acids. Looked up from germline, CDR1 is MDHEN and CDR2 is SYDVKM. The CDR3 sequence is CASSLGLAGGDTQYF. The CDR3 DNA is TGTGCCAGCAGTTTGGGACTAGCGGGAGGAGATACGCAGTATTTT.

Note on this clone: One end of the junction varies from germline; a read error may be responsible. The chain links TRBV7-9 to TRBJ2-7; 9 bases line up with TRBD1. This CDR3 region has 12 residues. From germline, CDR1 is SEHNR and CDR2 FQNEAQ (reference sequence). CDR3 bases: TGTTCCAGCAGTGGACAGGGGAACGAGCAGTACTTC. As protein: CSSSGQGNEQYF.